This T cell receptor (beta chain) was captured by sequencing in a study of shared clonotypes between healthy human individuals. Profiled with immunoSEQ multiplex PCR; TCRdb holds only in-frame clones, not every one. The repertoire holds over a million clones, with roughly 80% as singletons. With 4 bases removed from V and 2 bases from J, the gap between germline ends came to 8 bases. Germline V gene sequence: CDR1 SNHLY, CDR2 FYNNEI. The CDR3 is 13 amino acids. The sequenced material came from memory CD4+ T cells sorted from blood. Subset denoted: CD45RA-negative fraction. This TCR derives from a man between 18 and 29 years old in good health. The rearrangement links TRBV2 to TRBJ1-1; tentatively, D is TRBD1 (6 bases). Here the CDR3 DNA reads TGTGCCAGCAGTGGGGACACCAACACTGAAGCTTTCTTT. Protein: CASSGDTNTEAFF.